Presented here are 18 T cell receptor beta chains from one specimen sequenced in a study of a mutant IDH1 vaccine in newly diagnosed glioma. The assay was immunoSEQ multiplex PCR, and TCRdb's table has in-frame clones only and misses some. The sample shows some 120,000 clones, about four fifths of them seen only once. These receptors have no known antigen. Time point indicated: week 11, during vaccination. Alongside topical imiquimod, each dose of vaccine comprised 300 ug of mutant IDH1 20-mer peptide. The specimen comprised PBMCs, sampled from a glioma patient whose treatment included an IDH1 peptide vaccine. Source of these receptors: a middle-aged man with glioma.

The CDR3 spells CASSVEGRSYTEAFF. In nucleotides, the CDR3 is TGTGCCAGCAGCGTAGAGGGAAGGTCGTACACTGAAGCTTTCTTT. The chain links TRBV9 to TRBJ1-1, with D unclear. Germline CDR1 reads SGDLS; CDR2 reads YYNGEE. The CDR3 runs to 15 residues. Trimming took off 0 bases at V and 3 bases at J, with 12 bases between the two ends.

The CDR3 is CASSPGLNTGQYF. The CDR3 region has the DNA TGTGCCAGCAGCCCGGGACTGAATACAGGGCAGTACTTC. This chain connects TRBV7-2 to TRBJ2-7; D is possibly TRBD2 (6 bases). Germline lookup yields CDR1 SGHTA and CDR2 FQGNSA. This CDR3 region has 13 residues. V was trimmed by 5 bases and J by 9 bases, leaving 17 bases between them.

The chain employs TRBV2 and TRBJ2-3; tentatively, D is TRBD2 (7 bases). The CDR3 runs to 16 residues. V was trimmed by 7 bases and J by 0 bases, leaving 17 bases between them. The germline V gene has CDR1 SNHLY and CDR2 FYNNEI. CDR3 in amino acids: CASKVLAGASTDTQYF. In nucleotides, the CDR3 is TGTGCCAGCAAAGTTCTGGCGGGGGCTAGCACAGATACGCAGTATTTT. Variable domain in full (rest from reference TRBV2 and TRBJ2-3): EPEVTQTPSHQVTQMGQEVILRCVPISNHLYFYWYRQILGQKVEFLVSFYNNEISEKSEIFDDQFSVERPDGSNFTLKIRSTKLEDSAMYFCASKVLAGASTDTQYFGPGTRLTVL.

The chain has TRBV7-9 and TRBJ1-1; D ambiguous. V gave up 1 base and J gave up 0 bases, with 9 bases separating them. This CDR3 spans 15 amino acids. Germline loops: CDR1 SEHNR, CDR2 FQNEAQ (reference sequence). CDR3 bases: TGTGCCAGCAGCTTAGGAAGTCGGATGAACACTGAAGCTTTCTTT. Protein product: CASSLGSRMNTEAFF.

The V and J genes are TRBV13 and TRBJ2-7, with D perhaps matching TRBD1 or TRBD2 (5 bases each). The CDR3 runs 14 residues. The V gene's germline CDR1 is PRHDT and CDR2 FYEKMQ (reference sequence). The V gene lost 2 bases and the J gene lost 3 bases, with 11 bases spanning the gap. The CDR3 reads CASSLPGPLYEQYF. Written as DNA, the CDR3 is TGTGCCAGCAGCTTACCGGGACCCCTCTACGAGCAGTACTTC.

J is TRBJ2-7 and V is TRBV18; tentative D call: TRBD2 (6 bases). The CDR3 is 17 amino acids. CDR1 and CDR2 from the germline V gene are KGHSH and LQKENI. Trimming removed 6 bases at V and 4 bases at J, with 25 bases between. CDR3 in DNA: TGTGCCAGCTCTACAGACCTTATTAGAGGGAGGATATACGAGCAGTACTTC. This codes for CASSTDLIRGRIYEQYF.

The rearrangement uses TRBV6-6 and TRBJ1-2; no clear D gene. Trimming shortened V by 2 bases and J by 8 bases, and 9 bases separated the two germline ends. Germline-derived CDR1 and CDR2 are MNHNY and SVGAGI (reference sequence). The CDR3 sequence is 12 residues long. The CDR3 loop is CASSYGEDGYTF. The CDR3 nucleotides read TGTGCCAGCAGTTACGGGGAGGACGGCTACACCTTC.

The chain uses TRBV6-5 and TRBJ2-5; D is uncertain. With 2 bases removed from V and 2 bases from J, the gap between germline ends came to 9 bases. CDR3 length: 14 amino acids. In germline, CDR1 is MNHEY, CDR2 SVGAGI. The CDR3 loop reads CASSYQMGQETQYF. Here the CDR3 DNA reads TGTGCCAGCAGTTACCAGATGGGACAAGAGACCCAGTACTTC.

J is TRBJ2-4 and V is TRBV12-5, with a weak D call TRBD1 (6 bases). Germline V gives CDR1 LGHNT, CDR2 FRNRAP. V was pared by 0 bases and J by 6 bases, with 12 bases between. The CDR3 spans 15 residues. The CDR3 loop is CASGLVQGGPNIQYF. The CDR3 DNA reads as TGTGCTAGTGGTTTGGTACAGGGCGGACCAAACATTCAGTACTTC.

The chain has TRBV7-9 and TRBJ1-6, with 8 bases matching TRBD1. J lost 7 bases, V lost 5 bases, and 7 bases had no gene match. CDR3 length equals 15 residues. Germline assignment: CDR1 SEHNR and CDR2 FQNEAQ (reference sequence). The CDR3 nucleotides read TGTGCCAGCAGCGTTCAGGGGGCCAGGAATTCACCCCTCCACTTT. This translates into CASSVQGARNSPLHF.

The rearrangement uses TRBV9 and TRBJ1-2; perhaps TRBD1 as D (6 bases). This CDR3 is 18 amino acids long. Trimming took 6 bases from V and 5 from J, leaving 29 bases between them. Germline CDR1 is SGDLS and CDR2 is YYNGEE. The CDR3 DNA sequence: TGTGCCAGCACCCTAAGCATGGGACACCTCTTAAGCCAGTATGGCTACACCTTC. This translates into CASTLSMGHLLSQYGYTF.

CDR3 residues: CASSSYVVDEQFF. In nucleotides, the CDR3 is TGTGCCAGCAGCTCCTACGTCGTCGATGAGCAGTTCTTC. This chain links TRBV5-5 with TRBJ2-1; D is unclear. Germline CDR1 and CDR2: SGHKS and YYEKEE (reference sequence). Trimming took 3 bases from V and 8 from J, leaving 12 bases between them. The CDR3 is 13 residues long.

The rearrangement uses TRBV10-1 and TRBJ1-1, with D possibly TRBD1 on 5 matching bases. Between the trimmed V and J ends, which lost 0 bases and 7 bases, there was a span of 6 bases. The germline V gene encodes CDR1 WNHNN and CDR2 SYGVQD (reference sequence). The CDR3 extends over 12 amino acids. This chain's CDR3 is CASSESRGEAFF. The CDR3, as DNA: TGCGCCAGCAGTGAGTCGAGGGGTGAAGCTTTCTTT.

V gene TRBV6-1 combines with J gene TRBJ2-2; 8 nucleotides agree with TRBD1. Germline-derived CDR1 and CDR2 are MNHNS and SASEGT. This CDR3 is 15 amino acids long. After removal of 5 bases from V and 6 bases from J, the junction contained 8 bases not matched to a gene. The DNA of the CDR3 is TGTGCCAGCAGTCCAACGGCAGGGGGCCCCGGGGAGCTGTTTTTT. This encodes CASSPTAGGPGELFF.

This clone has a single count. This chain uses TRBV2 with TRBJ2-6, with 7 bases that match TRBD1. The CDR3 totals 17 residues. Looked up from germline, CDR1 is SNHLY and CDR2 is FYNNEI. J gave up 3 bases and V 5 bases, and 10 bases lay outside the gene matches. CDR3 sequence: CASSWDRAGLGANVLTF. The CDR3 DNA follows: TGTGCCAGCAGTTGGGACAGAGCAGGGCTTGGGGCCAACGTCCTGACTTTC.

This chain uses TRBV10-3 with TRBJ2-2; D is tentatively TRBD1 or TRBD2 (5 bases each). The CDR3 sequence is 14 residues long. Germline lookup yields CDR1 ENHRY and CDR2 SYGVKD. The V and J ends lost 4 bases and 6 bases respectively, with 12 bases between them. CDR3 loop: CAISAGLGAGELFF. The CDR3 region has the DNA TGTGCCATCAGTGCAGGACTGGGGGCCGGGGAGCTGTTTTTT.

The J gene is TRBJ2-1, the V gene TRBV18; weak D call: TRBD2 (5 bases). Germline CDR1 reads KGHSH; CDR2 reads LQKENI. Trimming pared 3 bases from V and 3 bases from J, leaving 12 bases between. The length of the CDR3 is 15 residues. The CDR3 sequence is CASSPPSEGYNEQFF. Here the CDR3 DNA reads TGTGCCAGCTCACCCCCTTCCGAGGGCTACAATGAGCAGTTCTTC.

The gene calls are TRBV6-5 and TRBJ1-4, with 9 bases aligning to TRBD1. CDR3 size: 15 residues. In germline, CDR1 is MNHEY, CDR2 SVGAGI. V trimming: 8 bases; J trimming: 1 base; junction bases outside the gene matches: 5. In nucleotides, the CDR3 is TGTGCCAGCGGAAGACAGGGGGGAACTAATGAAAAACTGTTTTTT. It encodes CASGRQGGTNEKLFF.